The 27 T cell receptor beta chains in this list originate from one sample, sequenced in a study of T cells in women clearing cervical HPV infection. Clones were read by immunoSEQ multiplex PCR, and TCRdb kept only the in-frame ones, dropping some. This table lists about 30,000 clones. The specimen was blood buffy coat. Source of these receptors: a woman aged 18-70 years with a cervical HPV16 infection that either progressed to CIN3+ or cleared (not recorded which).

A note on this clone: The CDR3 is cut off 3 residues early in the read; its end comes from the germline J gene. The V gene is TRBV28, the J gene TRBJ1-4; 7 bases agree with TRBD1. Germline trimming cut 5 bases from V and 5 bases from J; bases unmatched to any gene: 8. CDR3 length: 15 amino acids. Per germline, CDR1 MDHEN and CDR2 SYDVKM. The CDR3 reads CASSIPGQPNEKLFF. Incomplete CDR3 DNA: TGTGCCAGCAGTATTCCGGGACAGCCGAATGAAAAA.

As regards this clone: The read gets to within 3 residues of the CDR3 end, and the germline J gene fills in the rest. The chain links TRBV5-1 to TRBJ1-5; D is unclear. The CDR3 totals 14 residues. In germline, CDR1 is SGHRS, CDR2 YFSETQ. The V gene lost 0 bases and the J gene lost 8 bases, with 12 bases spanning the gap. CDR3 protein: CASSLGTKKEPQHF. The CDR3 bases that were read are TGCGCCAGCAGCTTGGGTACTAAGAAAGAGCCC.

About this clone: The read halts 3 residues ahead of the CDR3 end, with the missing end drawn from the germline J gene. This chain uses TRBV20-1 with TRBJ1-5; a weak D match, TRBD1 (6 bases). The ends were cut back, 2 bases at V and 0 bases at J, with 11 bases in the middle. Germline-derived CDR1 and CDR2 are DFQATT and SNEGSKA (reference sequence). CDR3 length: 15 amino acids. CDR3 bases read: TGCAGTGCTAGACAGGGGAGTAGTAGCAATCAGCCC. This translates into CSARQGSSSNQP. The entire CDR3 is CSARQGSSSNQPQHF.

Worth noting for this clone: The CDR3 end falls 3 residues outside the read, so it is completed with the germline J gene. J is TRBJ2-5 and V is TRBV19; 10 nucleotides match TRBD2. Trimming took 3 bases from V and 2 from J; bases not matched to a gene: 6. Germline assignment: CDR1 LNHDA and CDR2 SQIVND (reference sequence). The CDR3 covers 16 residues. CDR3 residues: CASSIGSGGLQETQYF. The sequenced part of the CDR3 DNA is TGTGCCAGTAGTATTGGTAGCGGGGGGTTACAAGAGACC.

About this clone itself: The read comes to an end 3 residues before the CDR3 does, leaving the germline J gene to fill in the end. The genes are TRBV20-1 and TRBJ1-1; TRBD1 aligns across 7 bases. This CDR3 is 12 amino acids long. Trimming removed 6 bases from V and 1 base from J; junction bases left unmatched: 2. Looked up from germline, CDR1 is DFQATT and CDR2 is SNEGSKA (reference sequence). The CDR3 is CSAWTGNTEAFF. The part of the CDR3 DNA that was read is TGCAGTGCGTGGACAGGGAACACTGAA.

The CDR3 sequence is CASAQPGLAETQYF. The sequenced part of the CDR3 DNA is TGCGCCAGCGCCCAACCGGGACTAGCCGAGACC. The rearrangement uses TRBV5-1 and TRBJ2-5, with 9 nucleotides matching TRBD2. The read terminates 3 residues before the CDR3 end, so the remaining end is supplied by the germline J gene. Germline trimming cut 7 bases from V and 5 bases from J; bases unmatched to any gene: 9. The germline V gene encodes CDR1 SGHRS and CDR2 YFSETQ. This CDR3 comprises 14 residues.

Turning to this clone: The CDR3 goes on 3 residues after the read ends, and that part is filled in from the germline J gene. The V gene is TRBV5-4, the J gene TRBJ1-2; possible D gene TRBD1, 5 bases. This CDR3 has 16 residues. CDR1 SGHNT and CDR2 YYREEE come from the germline V gene (reference sequence). The CDR3 loop is CASSLETAVYEGGYTF. Incomplete CDR3 DNA: TGTGCCAGCAGCTTGGAGACGGCAGTATATGAGGGGGGC.

To note about this clone: The read terminates 3 residues ahead of where the CDR3 ends, so the germline J gene completes it. The V gene is TRBV5-1, the J gene TRBJ2-5; 7 bases are shared with TRBD2. V was clipped by 4 bases and J by 3 bases; unmatched bases: 6. The CDR3 loop spans 14 amino acids. Germline values: CDR1 SGHRS, CDR2 YFSETQ. This chain's CDR3 is CASSRGLGEETQYF. The part of the CDR3 DNA that was read is TGCGCCAGCAGCCGCGGACTAGGGGAAGAGACC.

CDR3 DNA, as far as it was read: TGTGCCTGGGGCCGGACAGTCCAAGAGACC. Its translation is CAWGRTVQET. In full, the CDR3 reads CAWGRTVQETQYF. This chain joins TRBV30 and TRBJ2-5, with D possibly TRBD1 on 6 matching bases. With the read ending 3 residues before the CDR3 end, the germline J gene is used to fill in that end. Germline lookup yields CDR1 GTSNPN and CDR2 SVGIG (reference sequence). The CDR3 covers 13 residues. V lost 5 bases and J 1 base, leaving 11 bases between the germline ends. The full variable domain, in which reference TRBV30 and TRBJ2-5 provide the parts outside the CDR3, is SQTIHQWPATLVQPVGSPLSLECTVEGTSNPNLYWYRQAAGRGLQLLFYSVGIGQISSEVPQNLSASRPQDRQFILSSKKLLLSDSGFYLCAWGRTVQETQYFGPGTRLLVL.

A remark on this clone: The sequence runs out 3 residues before the end of the CDR3; the remainder is reconstructed from the germline J gene. The rearrangement links TRBV29-1 to TRBJ2-1; 7 nucleotides align to TRBD2. Germline loops: CDR1 SQVTM, CDR2 ANQGSEA. The CDR3 spans 14 residues. The ends lost 7 bases at V and 3 bases at J; junction bases unmatched: 9. The CDR3 loop is CSAPNRGDYNEQFF. The sequenced part of the CDR3 DNA is TGCAGCGCCCCCAACCGGGGGGACTACAATGAG.

A note on this clone: The CDR3 end falls 3 residues outside the read, so it is completed with the germline J gene. V and J are TRBV10-3 and TRBJ1-1; tentatively, D is TRBD1 (5 bases). Germline V gives CDR1 ENHRY, CDR2 SYGVKD. Trimming cost V 6 bases and J 1 base, with 12 bases left between them. The CDR3 has 14 amino acids. This CDR3 reads CAISKTGQNTEAFF. The sequenced CDR3 bases are TGTGCCATCAGCAAAACCGGACAGAACACTGAA.

As to this clone: The CDR3 end lies 3 residues beyond the end of the read and is filled in from the germline J gene. The rearrangement links TRBV6-2 or TRBV6-3 to TRBJ2-1; 8 bases are a match to TRBD2. The V segment lost 2 bases and the J segment 2 bases; nucleotides outside the gene matches: 8. This CDR3 contains 17 residues. Germline V lookup: CDR1 MNHEY, CDR2 SVGEGT. The CDR3 protein is CASSYTRSGGPYNEQFF. Partial CDR3 DNA: TGTGCCAGCAGTTACACGAGGAGCGGGGGCCCCTACAATGAG.

On this clone: The read ends 3 residues shy of where the CDR3 ends; the end is completed using the germline J gene. The chain couples TRBV6-1 to TRBJ2-5, with 9 bases lining up with TRBD2. Germline trimming cut 0 bases from V and 1 base from J; bases unmatched to any gene: 6. The CDR3 spans 17 residues. CDR1 is MNHNS and CDR2 is SASEGT in the germline V gene. The CDR3 sequence: CASSEAGSGGPQETQYF. Partial CDR3 DNA: TGTGCCAGCAGTGAAGCAGGTAGCGGGGGACCCCAAGAGACC.

As regards this clone: The read stops 3 residues short of the end of the CDR3; the missing end is completed from the germline J gene. This rearrangement joins TRBV4-2 to TRBJ2-7, with 7 bases lining up with TRBD2. Germline loops: CDR1 LGHNA, CDR2 YNFKEQ. CDR3 length: 15 amino acids. The V and J ends lost 0 bases and 5 bases, in that order; junction bases with no gene match: 7. CDR3 DNA (partial): TGTGCCAGCAGCCAAGAGATGGGGACTACAAACGAG. Amino acids: CASSQEMGTTNE. The whole CDR3 region reads CASSQEMGTTNEQYF.

About this clone: The read ends 3 residues shy of where the CDR3 ends; the end is completed using the germline J gene. V usage is TRBV11-3 and J usage is TRBJ2-1; 10 nucleotides agree with TRBD1. The CDR3 is made up of 15 amino acids. CDR1 SGHNT and CDR2 YENEEA come from the germline V gene. The ends lost 5 bases at V and 7 bases at J; junction bases unmatched: 8. The CDR3 reads CASSPGGQGRNEQFF. The covered CDR3 bases are TGTGCCAGCAGCCCCGGGGGACAGGGGAGGAATGAG.

A word on this clone: The read ends 3 residues early relative to the CDR3; the germline J gene fills the gap. The rearrangement uses TRBV2 and TRBJ2-7; D is unclear. CDR3 size: 12 residues. CDR1 and CDR2 from the germline V gene are SNHLY and FYNNEI. V was clipped by 7 bases and J by 2 bases, with 9 bases between them. The part of the CDR3 DNA that was read is TGTGCCAGCAAAGGTACCGCCTACGAG. This translates into CASKGTAYE. The entire CDR3 is CASKGTAYEQYF.

With regard to this clone: The CDR3 end falls 3 residues outside the read, so it is completed with the germline J gene. J is TRBJ1-6 and V is TRBV2; D is ambiguous. CDR1 and CDR2 from the germline V gene are SNHLY and FYNNEI. The CDR3 covers 17 residues. Trimming stripped 0 bases from V and 1 base from J, with 10 bases between. Incomplete CDR3 DNA: TGTGCCAGCAGTGAAGCGAGAATGAGGTCCTATAATTCACCC. Amino acid sequence: CASSEARMRSYNSP. The whole CDR3 reads CASSEARMRSYNSPLHF.

Details on this clone: From the germline J gene comes the end of the CDR3, since the read stops 3 residues before it. The chain couples TRBV2 to TRBJ1-3; D may be TRBD1 (6 bases). CDR3 length: 13 amino acids. V dropped 8 bases and J dropped 4 bases, with 12 bases sitting between them. Per germline, CDR1 SNHLY and CDR2 FYNNEI. The CDR3 is CASLQGTGNTIYF. Incomplete CDR3 DNA: TGTGCCAGCCTACAGGGCACGGGAAACACC.

CDR3 DNA (partial): TGTGCCAGCAGCTCACTGAGGCGGGGGCGTACTCCGGATGAG. The encoded protein is CASSSLRRGRTPDE. The whole CDR3 sequence reads CASSSLRRGRTPDEQFF. The chain employs TRBV7-6 and TRBJ2-1; possibly TRBD2 for D (7 bases). Read sequence stops 3 residues before the CDR3 end, and the germline J gene provides the missing end. Germline V gene data show CDR1 as SGHVS and CDR2 as FNYEAQ. The CDR3 totals 17 residues. Deletions cut 4 bases from V and 8 bases from J, with 24 bases between.

The CDR3 loop reads CSGRWTLAKNIQYF. Incomplete CDR3 DNA: TGCAGTGGAAGATGGACTTTGGCCAAAAACATT. This chain connects TRBV20-1 to TRBJ2-4; maybe TRBD2 (5 bases). The read stops 3 residues short of the end of the CDR3; the missing end is completed from the germline J gene. V lost 7 bases and J 1 base, leaving 14 bases between the germline ends. The germline gives CDR1 DFQATT, CDR2 SNEGSKA (reference sequence). The CDR3 sequence is 14 residues long.

A word on this clone: Read data end 3 residues before the CDR3 end; the end is taken from the germline J gene. The gene calls are TRBV29-1 and TRBJ2-5, with no clear D. V was cut by 4 bases and J by 2 bases, with 8 bases left in between. CDR3 length: 12 amino acids. Germline-derived CDR1 and CDR2 are SQVTM and ANQGSEA. CDR3 DNA, as far as it was read: TGCAGCGTTGCAGAGACTCAAGAGACC. Translating it yields CSVAETQET. The entire CDR3 sequence reads CSVAETQETQYF.

With respect to this clone: The read stops 3 residues short of the end of the CDR3; the missing end is completed from the germline J gene. This sequence joins TRBV6-1 and TRBJ2-6, with D possibly being TRBD1 or TRBD2 (5 bases each). CDR1 and CDR2 from the germline V gene are MNHNS and SASEGT. The CDR3 has 16 amino acids. V shed 1 base and J shed 2 bases, with 9 bases lying between them. CDR3 bases read: TGTGCCAGCAGTGAAGTGAGGGGAACTGGGGCCAACGTC. This encodes CASSEVRGTGANV. The entire CDR3 is CASSEVRGTGANVLTF.

As concerns this clone: The read finishes 3 residues shy of the CDR3 end, and the germline J gene is used to complete it. The chain is built from TRBV20-1 and TRBJ1-5; 7 bases agree with TRBD1. V shed 3 bases and J 2 bases; nucleotides not matched to a gene: 4. Germline V gene data show CDR1 as DFQATT and CDR2 as SNEGSKA (reference sequence). This CDR3 has 14 amino acids. The chain's CDR3 is CSASSGQRNQPQHF. The sequenced CDR3 bases are TGCAGTGCTAGCTCGGGACAGCGCAATCAGCCC.

As regards this clone: The CDR3 end falls 3 residues outside the read, so it is completed with the germline J gene. This chain uses TRBV9 with TRBJ2-5, with TRBD1 identical over 11 bases. V lost 4 bases, J lost 5 bases, and 13 bases stayed unmatched. This CDR3 is 17 amino acids long. Germline CDR1 SGDLS, CDR2 YYNGEE. Incomplete CDR3 DNA: TGTGCCAGCAGCCCCCGACTCGGGACAGGGGGTAGGGAGACC. Protein sequence: CASSPRLGTGGRET. The entire CDR3 reads CASSPRLGTGGRETQYF. The full variable domain, with the rest looked up from reference TRBV9 and TRBJ2-5, is DSGVTQTPKHLITATGQRVTLRCSPRSGDLSVYWYQQSLDQGLQFLIQYYNGEERAKGNILERFSAQQFPDLHSELNLSSLELGDSALYFCASSPRLGTGGRETQYFGPGTRLLVL.

In regard to this clone: From the germline J gene comes the end of the CDR3, since the read stops 3 residues before it. The rearrangement links TRBV20-1 to TRBJ2-5; tentative D call: TRBD2 (6 bases). CDR1 DFQATT and CDR2 SNEGSKA come from the germline V gene (reference sequence). This CDR3 spans 13 amino acids. The V gene lost 8 bases and the J gene lost 4 bases, with 17 bases spanning the gap. CDR3 DNA, as far as it was read: TGCAGTACAACACCAGGGACTCCAGAGACC. This translates into CSTTPGTPET. The whole CDR3 protein reads CSTTPGTPETQYF.

The CDR3 protein is CASSQTGDSNQPQHF. The part of the CDR3 DNA that was read is TGTGCCAGCAGCCAGACAGGGGATAGCAATCAGCCC. The gene calls are TRBV9 and TRBJ1-5, with 8 bases that match TRBD1. The read gets to within 3 residues of the CDR3 end, and the germline J gene fills in the rest. This CDR3 is built from 15 residues. CDR1 SGDLS and CDR2 YYNGEE come from the germline V gene. V trimming: 4 bases; J trimming: 0 bases; junction bases outside the gene matches: 3.

Of note for this clone: The CDR3 end falls 3 residues outside the read, so it is completed with the germline J gene. The chain joins TRBV4-1 to TRBJ2-1, with D possibly being TRBD1 (5 bases). Trimming took off 2 bases at V and 4 bases at J, with 6 bases between the two ends. CDR1 is MGHRA and CDR2 is YSYEKL in the germline V gene. The CDR3 has 13 amino acids. CDR3 DNA (partial): TGCGCCAGCAGCCAAACAGGTTACAATGAG. Encoded protein: CASSQTGYNE. The entire CDR3 reads CASSQTGYNEQFF.